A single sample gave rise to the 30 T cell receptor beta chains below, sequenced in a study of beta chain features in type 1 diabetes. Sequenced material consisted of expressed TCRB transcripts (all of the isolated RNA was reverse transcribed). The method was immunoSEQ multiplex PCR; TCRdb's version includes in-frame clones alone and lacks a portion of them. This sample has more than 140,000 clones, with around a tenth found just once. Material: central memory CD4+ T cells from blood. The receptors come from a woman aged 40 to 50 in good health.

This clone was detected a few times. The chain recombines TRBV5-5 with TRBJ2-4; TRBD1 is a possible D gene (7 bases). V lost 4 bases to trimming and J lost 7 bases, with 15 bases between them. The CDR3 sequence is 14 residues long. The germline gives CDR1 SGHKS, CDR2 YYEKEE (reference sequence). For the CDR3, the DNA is TGTGCCAGCAGCACCGGGGCAGGGGGGAACATTCAGTACTTC. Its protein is CASSTGAGGNIQYF.

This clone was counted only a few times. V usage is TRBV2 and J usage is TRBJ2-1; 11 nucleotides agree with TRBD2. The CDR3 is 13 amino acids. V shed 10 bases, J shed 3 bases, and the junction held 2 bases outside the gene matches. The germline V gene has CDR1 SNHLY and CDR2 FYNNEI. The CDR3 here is CAITSGGYNEQFF. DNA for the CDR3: TGTGCCATAACTAGCGGGGGCTACAATGAGCAGTTCTTC.

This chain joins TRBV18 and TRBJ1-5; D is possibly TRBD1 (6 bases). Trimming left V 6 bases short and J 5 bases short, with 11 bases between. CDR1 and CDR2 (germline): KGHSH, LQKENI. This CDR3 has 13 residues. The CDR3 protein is CASSRTDDQPQHF. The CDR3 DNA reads TGTGCCAGCTCGCGGACAGATGATCAGCCCCAGCATTTT.

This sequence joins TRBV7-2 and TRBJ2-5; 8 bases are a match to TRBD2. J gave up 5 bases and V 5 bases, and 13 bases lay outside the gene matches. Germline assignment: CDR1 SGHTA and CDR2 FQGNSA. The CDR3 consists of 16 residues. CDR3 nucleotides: TGTGCCAGCAGCCCCGGCGGGGCGGGGGGCCGGGAGACCCAGTACTTC. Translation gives CASSPGGAGGRETQYF.

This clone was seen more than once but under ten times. The CDR3 region is CASSFGSGGAYEQYF. The CDR3, as DNA: TGCGCCAGCAGCTTCGGGTCGGGGGGGGCCTACGAGCAGTACTTC. The chain has TRBV5-1 and TRBJ2-7; 8 nucleotides match TRBD2. Losses at the gene ends were 2 bases for V and 2 bases for J; bases not matched to a gene: 6. Germline assignment: CDR1 SGHRS and CDR2 YFSETQ. This CDR3 contains 15 residues.

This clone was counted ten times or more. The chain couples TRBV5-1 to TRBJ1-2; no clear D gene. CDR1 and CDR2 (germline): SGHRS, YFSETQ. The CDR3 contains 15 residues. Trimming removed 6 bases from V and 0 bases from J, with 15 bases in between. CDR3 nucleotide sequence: TGCGCCAGCACCGAGAGGCCTTCAGCTAACTATGGCTACACCTTC. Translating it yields CASTERPSANYGYTF.

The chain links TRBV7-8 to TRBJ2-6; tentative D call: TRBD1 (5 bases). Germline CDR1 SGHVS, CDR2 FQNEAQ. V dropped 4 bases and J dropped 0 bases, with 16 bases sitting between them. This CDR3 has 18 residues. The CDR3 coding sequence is TGTGCCAGCAGCTCCAAAACAGGCCTCAACTCTGGGGCCAACGTCCTGACTTTC. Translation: CASSSKTGLNSGANVLTF.

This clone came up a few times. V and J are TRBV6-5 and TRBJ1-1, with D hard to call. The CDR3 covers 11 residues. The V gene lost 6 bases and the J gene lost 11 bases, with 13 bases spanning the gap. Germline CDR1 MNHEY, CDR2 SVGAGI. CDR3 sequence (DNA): TGTGCCAGCAGGGAGGCTACCATGGCTTTCTTT. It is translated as CASREATMAFF.

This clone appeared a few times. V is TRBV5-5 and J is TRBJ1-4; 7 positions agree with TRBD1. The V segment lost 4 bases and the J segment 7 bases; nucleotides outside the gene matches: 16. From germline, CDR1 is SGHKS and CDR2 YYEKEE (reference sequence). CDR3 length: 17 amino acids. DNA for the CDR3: TGTGCCAGCAGCCCCGACCCGGACAGGAAGAGGCTTGAAAAACTGTTTTTT. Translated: CASSPDPDRKRLEKLFF.

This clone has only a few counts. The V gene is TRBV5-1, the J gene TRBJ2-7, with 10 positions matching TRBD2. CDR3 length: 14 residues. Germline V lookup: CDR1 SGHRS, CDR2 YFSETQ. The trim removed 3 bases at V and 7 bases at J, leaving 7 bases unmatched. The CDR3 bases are TGCGCCAGCAGCTCTAGCGGGGGCAAAGTTGAGCAGTACTTC. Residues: CASSSSGGKVEQYF.

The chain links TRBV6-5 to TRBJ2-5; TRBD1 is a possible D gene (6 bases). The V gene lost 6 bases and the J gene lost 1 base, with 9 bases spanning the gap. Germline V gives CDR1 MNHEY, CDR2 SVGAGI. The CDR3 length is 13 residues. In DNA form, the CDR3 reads TGTGCCAGCAGGCAGGGGACCCAAGAGACCCAGTACTTC. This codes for CASRQGTQETQYF.

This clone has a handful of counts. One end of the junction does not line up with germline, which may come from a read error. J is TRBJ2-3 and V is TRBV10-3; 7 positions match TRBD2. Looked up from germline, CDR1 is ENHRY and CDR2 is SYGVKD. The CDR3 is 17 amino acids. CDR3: CASSPRGAGVSTDTQYF. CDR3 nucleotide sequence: TGTGCCAGCAGTCCCCGGGGCGCGGGGGTAAGCACAGATACGCAGTATTTT.

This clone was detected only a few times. The CDR3 reads CSVGDHKRSGGVSEAFF. The CDR3 region has the DNA TGCAGCGTTGGAGATCATAAGAGGTCAGGGGGCGTCTCTGAAGCTTTCTTT. This chain links TRBV29-1 with TRBJ1-1; TRBD1 agrees at 8 bases. Germline V lookup: CDR1 SQVTM, CDR2 ANQGSEA. After removal of 4 bases from V and 6 bases from J, the junction contained 19 bases not matched to a gene. The CDR3 covers 17 residues.

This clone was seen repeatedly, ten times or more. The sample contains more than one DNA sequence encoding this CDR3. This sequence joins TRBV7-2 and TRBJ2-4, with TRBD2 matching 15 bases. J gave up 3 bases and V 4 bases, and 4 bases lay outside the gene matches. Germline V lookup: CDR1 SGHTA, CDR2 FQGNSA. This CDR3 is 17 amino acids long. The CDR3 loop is CASSSGLAGGGKNIQYF. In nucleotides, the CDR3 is TGTGCCAGCAGCTCGGGACTAGCGGGGGGTGGCAAAAACATTCAGTACTTC.

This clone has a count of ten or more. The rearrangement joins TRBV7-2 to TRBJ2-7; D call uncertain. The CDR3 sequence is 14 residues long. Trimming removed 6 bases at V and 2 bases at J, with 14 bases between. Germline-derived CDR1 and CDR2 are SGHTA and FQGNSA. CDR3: CASSPTSLAYEQYF. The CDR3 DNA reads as TGTGCCAGCAGTCCAACTTCCTTAGCCTACGAGCAGTACTTC.

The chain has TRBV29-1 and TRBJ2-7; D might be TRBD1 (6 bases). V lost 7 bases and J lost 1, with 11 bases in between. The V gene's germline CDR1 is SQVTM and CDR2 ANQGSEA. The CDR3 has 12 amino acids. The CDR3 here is CSAGRGSYEQYF. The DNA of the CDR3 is TGCAGCGCGGGCAGGGGATCCTACGAGCAGTACTTC.

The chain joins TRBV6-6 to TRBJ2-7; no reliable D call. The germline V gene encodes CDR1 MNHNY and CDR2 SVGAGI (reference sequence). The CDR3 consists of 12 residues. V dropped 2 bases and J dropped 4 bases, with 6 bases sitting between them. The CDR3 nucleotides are TGTGCCAGCAGTTACGGCAGATACGAGCAGTACTTC. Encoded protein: CASSYGRYEQYF.

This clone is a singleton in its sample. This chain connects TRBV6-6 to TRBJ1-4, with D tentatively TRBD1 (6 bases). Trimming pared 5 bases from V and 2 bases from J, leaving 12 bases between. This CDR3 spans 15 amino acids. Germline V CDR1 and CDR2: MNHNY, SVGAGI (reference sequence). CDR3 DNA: TGTGCCAGCAGTCTACTCGGACAGACTAATGAAAAACTGTTTTTT. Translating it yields CASSLLGQTNEKLFF.

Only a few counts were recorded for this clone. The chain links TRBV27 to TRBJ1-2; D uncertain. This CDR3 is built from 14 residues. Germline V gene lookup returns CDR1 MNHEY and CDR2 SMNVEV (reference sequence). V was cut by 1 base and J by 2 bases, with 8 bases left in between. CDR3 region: CASSLWNSNYGYTF. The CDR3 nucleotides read TGTGCCAGCAGTTTATGGAACAGCAACTATGGCTACACCTTC.

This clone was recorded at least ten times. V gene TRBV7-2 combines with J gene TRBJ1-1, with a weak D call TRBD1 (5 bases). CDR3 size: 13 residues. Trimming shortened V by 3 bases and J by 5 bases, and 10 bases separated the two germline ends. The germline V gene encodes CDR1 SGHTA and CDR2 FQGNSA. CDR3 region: CASSFRRGTEAFF. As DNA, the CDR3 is TGTGCCAGCAGCTTTAGGCGGGGGACTGAAGCTTTCTTT.

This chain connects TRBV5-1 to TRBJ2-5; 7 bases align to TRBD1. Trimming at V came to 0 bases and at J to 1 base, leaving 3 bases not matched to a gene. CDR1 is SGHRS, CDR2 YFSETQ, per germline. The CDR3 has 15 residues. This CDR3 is CASSLDGDSQETQYF. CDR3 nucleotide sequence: TGCGCCAGCAGCTTGGACGGGGACAGCCAAGAGACCCAGTACTTC. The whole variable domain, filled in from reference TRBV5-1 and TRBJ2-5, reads KAGVTQTPRYLIKTRGQQVTLSCSPISGHRSVSWYQQTPGQGLQFLFEYFSETQRNKGNFPGRFSGRQFSNSRSEMNVSTLELGDSALYLCASSLDGDSQETQYFGPGTRLLVL.

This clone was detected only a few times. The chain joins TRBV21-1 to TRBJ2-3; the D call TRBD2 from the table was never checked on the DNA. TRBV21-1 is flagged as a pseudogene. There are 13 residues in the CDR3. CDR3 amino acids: CASSNAGTDTQYF. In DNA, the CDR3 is TGTGCCAGCAGCAACGCGGGTACAGATACGCAGTATTTT.

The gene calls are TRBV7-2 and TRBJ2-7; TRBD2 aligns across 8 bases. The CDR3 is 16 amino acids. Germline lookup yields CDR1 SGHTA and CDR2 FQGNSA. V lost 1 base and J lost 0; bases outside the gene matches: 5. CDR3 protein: CASSLGGTRSSYEQYF. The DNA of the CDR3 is TGTGCCAGCAGCTTAGGCGGGACTAGGAGCTCCTACGAGCAGTACTTC.

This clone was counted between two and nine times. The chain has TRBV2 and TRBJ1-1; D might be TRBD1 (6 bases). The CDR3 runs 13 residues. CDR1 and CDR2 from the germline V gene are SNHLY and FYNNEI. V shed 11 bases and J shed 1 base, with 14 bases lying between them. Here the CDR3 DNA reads TGTGCCGGAAAACAGGGACCGAACACTGAAGCTTTCTTT. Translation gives CAGKQGPNTEAFF.

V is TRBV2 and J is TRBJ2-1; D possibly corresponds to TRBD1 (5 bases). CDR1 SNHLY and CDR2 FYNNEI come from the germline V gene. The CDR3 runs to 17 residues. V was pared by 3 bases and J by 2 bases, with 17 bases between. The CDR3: CASSDFFGQDPYNEQFF. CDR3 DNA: TGTGCCAGCAGTGATTTCTTCGGACAAGATCCCTACAATGAGCAGTTCTTC.

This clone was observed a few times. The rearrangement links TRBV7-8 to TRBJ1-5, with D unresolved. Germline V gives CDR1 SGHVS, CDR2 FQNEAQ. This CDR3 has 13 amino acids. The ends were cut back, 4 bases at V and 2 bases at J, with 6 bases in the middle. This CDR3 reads CASSSRGNQPQHF. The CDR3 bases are TGTGCCAGCAGCTCACGGGGCAATCAGCCCCAGCATTTT.

This CDR3 reads CASRDRASGANVLTF. CDR3 nucleotide sequence: TGTGCCAGCAGGGACAGGGCCTCTGGGGCCAACGTCCTGACTTTC. The chain employs TRBV5-4 and TRBJ2-6; the match to TRBD1 covers 8 bases. The ends lost 5 bases at V and 0 bases at J; junction bases unmatched: 1. The length of the CDR3 is 15 residues. Germline values: CDR1 SGHNT, CDR2 YYREEE (reference sequence).

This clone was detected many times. DNA of the CDR3: TGTGCCAGCTCCACAGGGAACTCCTACGAGCAGTACTTC. It is translated as CASSTGNSYEQYF. The V and J genes are TRBV18 and TRBJ2-7; D might be TRBD1 (6 bases). From germline, CDR1 is KGHSH and CDR2 LQKENI. Deletions cut 6 bases from V and 0 bases from J, with 9 bases between. The length of the CDR3 is 13 residues.

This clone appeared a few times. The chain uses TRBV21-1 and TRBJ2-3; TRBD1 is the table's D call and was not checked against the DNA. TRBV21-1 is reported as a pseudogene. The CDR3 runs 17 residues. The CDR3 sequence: CASSKFGPATSTDTQYF. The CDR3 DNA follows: TGTGCCAGCAGCAAATTTGGGCCCGCAACTAGCACAGATACGCAGTATTTT.

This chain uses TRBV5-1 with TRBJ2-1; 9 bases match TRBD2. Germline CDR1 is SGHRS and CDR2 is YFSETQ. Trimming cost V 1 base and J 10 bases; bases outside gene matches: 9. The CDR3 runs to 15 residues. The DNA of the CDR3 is TGCGCCAGCAGCTTGATTAGCGGGGGATCAGAGGAGCAGTTCTTC. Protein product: CASSLISGGSEEQFF.